The present T cell receptor beta chain was sequenced within a study of blood T cell repertoires in COVID-19. The CDR3 spans 14 residues. CDR1 and CDR2 (germline): SGHTA, FQGNSA. V was clipped by 1 base and J by 5 bases, with 11 bases between them. Original methodology: How many nucleated cells were present was estimated from reference gene primer amplification. The protocol was immunoSEQ multiplex PCR, while the TCRdb copy is restricted to in-frame clones and leaves out a portion. D and trimming were read from the DNA, whereas the V and J calls and clone size are those reported in that table. The data show 280,000 or so clones, roughly 85% seen once.

This TCR derives from a woman aged 40 to 50 who had recovered from COVID-19. The sequencing input was PBMCs or T cells enriched from blood (not recorded which). The rearrangement joins TRBV7-2 to TRBJ1-2; a weak D match, TRBD1 (5 bases). CDR3 in DNA: TGTGCCAGCAGCTTAGATCCAGGGCCGTATGGCTACACCTTC. Translation: CASSLDPGPYGYTF.